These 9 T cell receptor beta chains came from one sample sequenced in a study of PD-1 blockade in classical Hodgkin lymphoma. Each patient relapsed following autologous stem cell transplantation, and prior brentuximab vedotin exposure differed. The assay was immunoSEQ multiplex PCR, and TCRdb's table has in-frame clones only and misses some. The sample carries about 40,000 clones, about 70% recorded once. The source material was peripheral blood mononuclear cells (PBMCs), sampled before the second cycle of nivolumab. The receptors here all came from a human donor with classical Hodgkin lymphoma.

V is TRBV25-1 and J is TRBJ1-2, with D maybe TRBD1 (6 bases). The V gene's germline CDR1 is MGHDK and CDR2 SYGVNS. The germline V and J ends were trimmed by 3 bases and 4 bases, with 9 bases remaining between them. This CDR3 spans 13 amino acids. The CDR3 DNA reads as TGTGCCAGCAGTGATGGACAGACCTATGGCTACACCTTC. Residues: CASSDGQTYGYTF.

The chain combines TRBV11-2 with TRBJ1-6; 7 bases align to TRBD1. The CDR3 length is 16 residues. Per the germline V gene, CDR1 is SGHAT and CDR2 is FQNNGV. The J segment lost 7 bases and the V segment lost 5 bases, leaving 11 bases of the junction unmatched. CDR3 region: CASSTRPGQLNSPLHF. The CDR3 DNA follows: TGTGCCAGCAGCACCAGACCGGGACAGTTGAATTCACCCCTCCACTTT.

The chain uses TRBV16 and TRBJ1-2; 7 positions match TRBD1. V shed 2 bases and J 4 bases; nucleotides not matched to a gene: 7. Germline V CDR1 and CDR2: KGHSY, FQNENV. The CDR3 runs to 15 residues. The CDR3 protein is CASSQISRGSYGYTF. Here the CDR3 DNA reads TGTGCCAGCAGCCAAATCTCCAGGGGGTCCTATGGCTACACCTTC.

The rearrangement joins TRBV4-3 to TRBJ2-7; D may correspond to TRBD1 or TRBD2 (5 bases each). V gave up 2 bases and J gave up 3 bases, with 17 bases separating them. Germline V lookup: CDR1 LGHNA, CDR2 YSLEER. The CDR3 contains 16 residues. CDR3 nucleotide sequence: TGCGCCAGCAGCCAAAGTGGGGCGGGTTTAGGCTACGAGCAGTACTTC. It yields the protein CASSQSGAGLGYEQYF.

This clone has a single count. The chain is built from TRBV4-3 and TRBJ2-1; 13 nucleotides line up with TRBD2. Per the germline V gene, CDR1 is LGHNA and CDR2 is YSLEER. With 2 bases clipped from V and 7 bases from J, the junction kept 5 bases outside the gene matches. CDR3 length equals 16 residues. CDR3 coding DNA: TGCGCCAGCAGCCAAAAGAGGACTAGCGGGAGAAATGAGCAGTTCTTC. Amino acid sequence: CASSQKRTSGRNEQFF.

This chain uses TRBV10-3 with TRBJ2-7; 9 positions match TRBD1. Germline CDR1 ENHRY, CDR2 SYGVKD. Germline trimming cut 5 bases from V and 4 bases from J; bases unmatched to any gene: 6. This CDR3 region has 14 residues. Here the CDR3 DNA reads TGTGCCATCAGTCCAGGACAGGGGATTTACGAGCAGTACTTC. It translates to CAISPGQGIYEQYF.

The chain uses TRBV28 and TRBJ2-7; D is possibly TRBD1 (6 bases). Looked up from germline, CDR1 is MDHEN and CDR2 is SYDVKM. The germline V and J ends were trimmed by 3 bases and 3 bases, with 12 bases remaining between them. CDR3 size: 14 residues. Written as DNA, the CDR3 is TGTGCCAGCAGTTTTGAACAGGGAAACTACGAGCAGTACTTC. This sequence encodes CASSFEQGNYEQYF.

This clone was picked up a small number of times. CDR3 region: CASSIVGTGQANYGYTF. The DNA for the CDR3 is TGTGCCAGTAGTATAGTAGGGACAGGGCAAGCTAACTATGGCTACACCTTC. The chain has TRBV19 and TRBJ1-2; TRBD1 agrees at 9 bases. From germline, CDR1 is LNHDA and CDR2 SQIVND (reference sequence). The junction had 6 bases not matched to a gene; V was cut back by 1 base and J by 0 bases. This CDR3 contains 17 residues.

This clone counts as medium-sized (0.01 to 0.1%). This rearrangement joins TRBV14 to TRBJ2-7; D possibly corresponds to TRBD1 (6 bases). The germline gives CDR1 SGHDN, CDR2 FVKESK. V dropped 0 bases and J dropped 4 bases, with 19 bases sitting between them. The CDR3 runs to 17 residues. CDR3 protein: CASSQDRLLPGTYEQYF. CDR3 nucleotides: TGTGCCAGCAGCCAAGATCGTTTGTTGCCAGGGACATACGAGCAGTACTTC.